This paragraph reports one T cell receptor beta chain. The antigen is not known. The study sampled blood at baseline, cycle 4 day 1, and cycle 7 day 1. The data originate from a study of OX40 agonist ivuxolimab in advanced cancers. Study-wide background: At doses from 0.01 to 10 mg/kg, patients were given intravenous ivuxolimab every 2 weeks.

Data came from immunoSEQ multiplex PCR; TCRdb stores just in-frame clones and leaves some out. The sample lists 50,000 to 55,000 clones, approximately 78% occurring once. General study points: CD8+ T cells were the subset that, on average, had more expanded clones than CD4+.

This receptor was taken from an adult with an advanced solid tumor such as melanoma, head and neck, liver or kidney cancer. Sequenced material: CD4+ or CD8+ T cells sorted from blood, taken in a trial of the OX40 agonist ivuxolimab.

This CDR3 is CASSRSTGGYEQYF. CDR3 in DNA: TGTGCCAGCAGTCGATCCACAGGGGGGTACGAGCAGTACTTC. The chain combines TRBV6-5 with TRBJ2-7; TRBD1 matches at 8 bases. CDR3 length: 14 residues. Germline V gene data show CDR1 as MNHEY and CDR2 as SVGAGI. Unmatched junction bases numbered 7, after V lost 5 bases and J lost 4 bases.